One and the same sample provided the 30 T cell receptor beta chains below, sequenced in a study of OX40 agonist ivuxolimab in advanced cancers. Here immunoSEQ multiplex PCR was the method, and the copy in TCRdb shows in-frame clones only, minus some. The sample contains about 98,000 clones, about 88% of which appear only once. The sequencing used CD4+ or CD8+ T cells sorted from blood, collected in a trial of the OX40 agonist ivuxolimab. The receptors derive from an adult with an advanced solid tumor such as melanoma, head and neck, liver or kidney cancer.

This clone was detected only a few times. J is TRBJ1-1 and V is TRBV19, with TRBD1 identical over 9 bases. From germline, CDR1 is LNHDA and CDR2 SQIVND (reference sequence). J gave up 4 bases and V 4 bases, and 4 bases lay outside the gene matches. This CDR3 is 14 amino acids long. CDR3 sequence (DNA): TGTGCCAGTAGTACACGACAGGGGGGCACTGAAGCTTTCTTT. It yields the protein CASSTRQGGTEAFF.

This clone was seen only a few times. The chain carries TRBV5-1 and TRBJ2-1; the match to TRBD2 covers 8 bases. With V trimmed by 0 bases and J by 2 bases, 4 bases remained unmatched. The CDR3 runs to 16 residues. The germline gives CDR1 SGHRS, CDR2 YFSETQ. The CDR3 region is CASSLVEREPYNEQFF. As DNA, the CDR3 is TGCGCCAGCAGCTTGGTGGAGCGGGAGCCCTACAATGAGCAGTTCTTC. Supplemented by reference TRBV5-1 and TRBJ2-1, the full variable domain reads KAGVTQTPRYLIKTRGQQVTLSCSPISGHRSVSWYQQTPGQGLQFLFEYFSETQRNKGNFPGRFSGRQFSNSRSEMNVSTLELGDSALYLCASSLVEREPYNEQFFGPGTRLTVL.

V gene TRBV6-6 combines with J gene TRBJ1-4; the D is unclear. CDR1 and CDR2 (germline): MNHNY, SVGAGI (reference sequence). Trimming removed 2 bases from V and 8 bases from J, with 3 bases in between. This CDR3 region has 11 residues. Here the CDR3 reads CASSYTEKLFF. The CDR3 nucleotides read TGTGCCAGCAGTTACACCGAAAAACTGTTTTTT.

This rearrangement joins TRBV6-6 to TRBJ2-5, with no clear D. This CDR3 region has 11 residues. Germline CDR1 and CDR2: MNHNY and SVGAGI (reference sequence). V lost 6 bases and J 5 bases, leaving 7 bases between the germline ends. The CDR3 DNA is TGTGCCAGCAGCCCCTCCGAGACCCAGTACTTC. It yields the protein CASSPSETQYF.

The chain has TRBV9 and TRBJ1-2, with 7 bases lining up with TRBD1. V lost 4 bases, J lost 8 bases, and 8 bases stayed unmatched. This CDR3 region has 13 residues. Per the germline V gene, CDR1 is SGDLS and CDR2 is YYNGEE. The CDR3 protein is CASSTGTAGGYTF. The CDR3 bases are TGTGCCAGCAGCACTGGGACAGCGGGAGGCTACACCTTC. The entire variable domain, with the rest obtained from reference TRBV9 and TRBJ1-2, is as follows: DSGVTQTPKHLITATGQRVTLRCSPRSGDLSVYWYQQSLDQGLQFLIQYYNGEERAKGNILERFSAQQFPDLHSELNLSSLELGDSALYFCASSTGTAGGYTFGSGTRLTVV.

The V gene is TRBV4-2, the J gene TRBJ1-3; perhaps TRBD1 as D (5 bases). Germline values: CDR1 LGHNA, CDR2 YNFKEQ. The CDR3 runs to 16 residues. V was clipped by 5 bases and J by 1 base, with 15 bases between them. The CDR3: CASSNGAPLSGNTIYF. As DNA, the CDR3 is TGTGCCAGCAGCAACGGGGCCCCGCTATCTGGAAACACCATATATTTT.

This rearrangement joins TRBV5-1 to TRBJ2-1, with 7 bases that match TRBD2. Germline loops: CDR1 SGHRS, CDR2 YFSETQ. The CDR3 consists of 16 residues. The ends lost 4 bases at V and 5 bases at J; junction bases unmatched: 12. CDR3 DNA sequence: TGCGCCAGCAGCCTCGGGACTGGGAGGGGCAACAATGAGCAGTTCTTC. Translation gives CASSLGTGRGNNEQFF.

This chain uses TRBV18 with TRBJ1-2; D might be TRBD1 (6 bases). Germline V lookup: CDR1 KGHSH, CDR2 LQKENI. Trimming shortened V by 1 base and J by 4 bases, and 13 bases separated the two germline ends. The CDR3 loop spans 15 amino acids. In nucleotides, the CDR3 is TGTGCCAGCTCACCACAATCGGGGGCTGGCTATGGCTACACCTTC. Its protein is CASSPQSGAGYGYTF.

The rearrangement links TRBV7-2 to TRBJ1-4; the match to TRBD1 covers 7 bases. V trimming: 2 bases; J trimming: 8 bases; junction bases outside the gene matches: 5. Per germline, CDR1 SGHTA and CDR2 FQGNSA. This CDR3 spans 14 amino acids. In DNA, the CDR3 is TGTGCCAGCAGCTTAACAGGGGCAGGGGAAAAACTGTTTTTT. Its protein is CASSLTGAGEKLFF. Using reference TRBV7-2 and TRBJ1-4 for the parts outside the CDR3, the full variable domain is GAGVSQSPSNKVTEKGKDVELRCDPISGHTALYWYRQSLGQGLEFLIYFQGNSAPDKSGLPSDRFSAERTGGSVSTLTIQRTQQEDSAVYLCASSLTGAGEKLFFGSGTQLSVL.

Here the CDR3 reads CASGELVWQFF. CDR3 in DNA: TGTGCCAGCGGAGAACTAGTTTGGCAGTTCTTC. This sequence joins TRBV7-3 and TRBJ2-1, with D perhaps matching TRBD2 (5 bases). V was pared by 8 bases and J by 12 bases, with 14 bases between. CDR1 SGHTA and CDR2 FQGTGA come from the germline V gene. This CDR3 spans 11 amino acids. The full variable domain, rest sourced from reference TRBV7-3 and TRBJ2-1, is GAGVSQTPSNKVTEKGKYVELRCDPISGHTALYWYRQSLGQGPEFLIYFQGTGAADDSGLPNDRFFAVRPEGSVSTLKIQRTERGDSAVYLCASGELVWQFFGPGTRLTVL.

The J gene is TRBJ1-4, the V gene TRBV28, with D possibly being TRBD1 (6 bases). Trimming removed 7 bases at V and 1 base at J, with 13 bases between. CDR3 length: 15 residues. CDR1 is MDHEN and CDR2 is SYDVKM in the germline V gene. The CDR3 is CASMSGGQTNEKLFF. DNA for the CDR3: TGTGCCAGCATGTCGGGGGGGCAAACTAATGAAAAACTGTTTTTT.

The rearrangement uses TRBV30 and TRBJ2-5; D gene unclear. V lost 5 bases and J lost 5, with 12 bases in between. From germline, CDR1 is GTSNPN and CDR2 SVGIG (reference sequence). The CDR3 sequence is 12 residues long. CDR3 sequence: CAWSPRGETQYF. CDR3 bases: TGTGCCTGGTCGCCCAGAGGCGAGACCCAGTACTTC.

This clone was counted a few times. The rearrangement links TRBV5-1 to TRBJ1-5; unclear D gene. This CDR3 contains 14 residues. V was clipped by 0 bases and J by 6 bases, with 10 bases between them. The germline V gene encodes CDR1 SGHRS and CDR2 YFSETQ. The CDR3 spells CASSLGTTGQPQHF. CDR3 nucleotide sequence: TGCGCCAGCAGCTTGGGGACGACGGGTCAGCCCCAGCATTTT.

The chain uses TRBV7-9 and TRBJ1-4, with TRBD1 identical over 7 bases. The V gene end was trimmed by 7 bases and the J gene end by 8 bases; junction bases not matched to a gene: 10. CDR3 length: 14 residues. The germline V gene has CDR1 SEHNR and CDR2 FQNEAQ (reference sequence). The CDR3: CASNSDREVEKLFF. As DNA, the CDR3 is TGTGCCAGCAACTCCGACAGGGAAGTCGAAAAACTGTTTTTT.

The chain couples TRBV5-1 to TRBJ2-1, with 12 bases that match TRBD2. CDR1 is SGHRS, CDR2 YFSETQ, per germline. CDR3 length: 18 residues. Germline trimming cut 1 base from V and 2 bases from J; bases unmatched to any gene: 7. The CDR3 bases are TGCGCCAGCAGCTTGCGGCAGGGACTAGCGGGTGCCTACAATGAGCAGTTCTTC. It translates to CASSLRQGLAGAYNEQFF.

CDR3 loop: CASSIGPSGGTEAFF. The CDR3 DNA follows: TGTGCCAGTAGTATAGGGCCCTCAGGGGGCACTGAAGCTTTCTTT. The chain is built from TRBV19 and TRBJ1-1, with TRBD1 identical over 7 bases. The CDR3 is 15 amino acids. The germline gives CDR1 LNHDA, CDR2 SQIVND (reference sequence). V trimming: 1 base; J trimming: 4 bases; junction bases outside the gene matches: 6.

The rearrangement links TRBV2 to TRBJ2-1; 7 bases line up with TRBD1. CDR3 length: 12 residues. Germline values: CDR1 SNHLY, CDR2 FYNNEI. With 5 bases clipped from V and 6 bases from J, the junction kept 1 base outside the gene matches. The CDR3 region has the DNA TGTGCCAGCAGTTGGGACAGCAATGAGCAGTTCTTC. This encodes CASSWDSNEQFF.

The V gene is TRBV28, the J gene TRBJ2-2; TRBD2 might be the D (6 bases). Between the trimmed V and J ends, which lost 2 bases and 1 base, there was a span of 8 bases. The germline V gene has CDR1 MDHEN and CDR2 SYDVKM. The CDR3 is 15 amino acids. The CDR3 nucleotides are TGTGCCAGCAGTTTAACTAGCTTGAACACCGGGGAGCTGTTTTTT. It encodes CASSLTSLNTGELFF.

This clone appeared once. This chain uses TRBV7-8 with TRBJ2-7, with 7 nucleotides matching TRBD2. CDR3 length equals 14 residues. CDR1 is SGHVS and CDR2 is FQNEAQ in the germline V gene. The trim removed 5 bases at V and 3 bases at J, leaving 7 bases unmatched. The CDR3 nucleotides read TGTGCCAGCAGCCCCCGACTAGCCCGCTACGAGCAGTACTTC. Translation: CASSPRLARYEQYF.

The chain couples TRBV4-1 to TRBJ1-1; 7 bases map to TRBD1. The germline gives CDR1 MGHRA, CDR2 YSYEKL. Unmatched junction bases numbered 8, after V lost 0 bases and J lost 4 bases. The CDR3 is 16 amino acids. The CDR3 reads CASSQERGGGPTEAFF. CDR3 sequence (DNA): TGCGCCAGCAGCCAAGAAAGGGGAGGGGGCCCCACTGAAGCTTTCTTT.

V is TRBV7-9 and J is TRBJ1-5; D ambiguous. V was pared by 0 bases and J by 2 bases, with 8 bases between. There are 15 residues in the CDR3. Germline values: CDR1 SEHNR, CDR2 FQNEAQ (reference sequence). CDR3 protein: CASSLAGPGNQPQHF. CDR3 DNA: TGTGCCAGCAGCTTAGCAGGGCCGGGCAATCAGCCCCAGCATTTT.

The CDR3 nucleotides read TGCGCCAGCAGCTTTCCCCCAGAGGCCCTCCCCCATGAGCAGTTCTTC. Protein product: CASSFPPEALPHEQFF. J is TRBJ2-1 and V is TRBV5-1; D not certain. V was pared by 2 bases and J by 8 bases, with 20 bases between. Per the germline V gene, CDR1 is SGHRS and CDR2 is YFSETQ. The CDR3 loop spans 16 amino acids.

V and J are TRBV10-2 and TRBJ2-1; 7 bases align to TRBD2. The CDR3 length is 18 residues. Germline V gene lookup returns CDR1 WSHSY and CDR2 SAAADI. Trimming removed 0 bases from V and 0 bases from J; junction bases left unmatched: 8. The DNA of the CDR3 is TGCGCCAGCAGTGAGTCGGCGGGAGCGTCTGGCTCCTACAATGAGCAGTTCTTC. Translation gives CASSESAGASGSYNEQFF.

The chain is built from TRBV11-2 and TRBJ1-3, with D uncertain. From germline, CDR1 is SGHAT and CDR2 FQNNGV. The germline V and J ends were trimmed by 0 bases and 4 bases, with 10 bases remaining between them. The CDR3 is 15 residues long. The CDR3 DNA follows: TGTGCCAGCAGCTTAGATCTCGCGTACGGAAACACCATATATTTT. It specifies CASSLDLAYGNTIYF.

This clone has just a few counts. The rearrangement links TRBV6-6 to TRBJ2-4, with D perhaps matching TRBD1 (6 bases). This CDR3 has 15 residues. Between the trimmed V and J ends, which lost 0 bases and 6 bases, there was a span of 12 bases. Germline assignment: CDR1 MNHNY and CDR2 SVGAGI (reference sequence). CDR3 sequence reads: CASSYSGQSVNIQYF. The CDR3 coding sequence is TGTGCCAGCAGTTACTCTGGACAGTCTGTAAACATTCAGTACTTC.

A note on this clone: Other nucleotide sequences from this sample produce the same CDR3. The J gene is TRBJ2-7, the V gene TRBV6-5; D gene uncertain. Trimming shortened V by 6 bases and J by 4 bases, and 10 bases separated the two germline ends. This CDR3 contains 12 residues. Germline lookup yields CDR1 MNHEY and CDR2 SVGAGI. Written as DNA, the CDR3 is TGTGCCAGCAGGTCACAGTATTACGAGCAGTACGTC. This codes for CASRSQYYEQYV.

The chain employs TRBV11-2 and TRBJ2-1; D might be TRBD2 (5 bases). Germline V gene sequence: CDR1 SGHAT, CDR2 FQNNGV. This CDR3 spans 16 amino acids. Trimming took 2 bases from V and 1 from J, leaving 12 bases between them. CDR3 sequence: CASSLPRRSSYNEQFF. The CDR3, as DNA: TGTGCCAGCAGCTTACCCCGGAGGAGTTCCTACAATGAGCAGTTCTTC.

The chain carries TRBV7-9 and TRBJ1-1; D is ambiguous. Germline assignment: CDR1 SEHNR and CDR2 FQNEAQ (reference sequence). The ends were cut back, 0 bases at V and 0 bases at J, with 5 bases in the middle. The CDR3 has 14 amino acids. CDR3 bases: TGTGCCAGCAGCTTAGCTAGCATGAACACTGAAGCTTTCTTT. Its protein is CASSLASMNTEAFF.

Comments on this clone: Other DNA sequences in the sample encode the same CDR3. The genes are TRBV7-9 and TRBJ1-1; TRBD1 is a possible D gene (6 bases). From germline, CDR1 is SEHNR and CDR2 FQNEAQ (reference sequence). Trimming pared 3 bases from V and 7 bases from J, leaving 12 bases between. CDR3 length: 13 amino acids. CDR3 region: CASSFPDSGEAFF. The CDR3 DNA follows: TGTGCCAGCAGCTTCCCGGACAGCGGTGAAGCTTTCTTT.

This clone has a handful of counts. J is TRBJ1-5 and V is TRBV28, with D perhaps matching TRBD1 (6 bases). The V end was cut by 7 bases, the J end by 14 bases, with 18 bases between. This CDR3 comprises 12 residues. Germline CDR1 is MDHEN and CDR2 is SYDVKM. The CDR3 loop reads CASTVGSGEKHF. The CDR3 nucleotides are TGTGCCAGCACCGTGGGGTCAGGGGAGAAGCATTTT.